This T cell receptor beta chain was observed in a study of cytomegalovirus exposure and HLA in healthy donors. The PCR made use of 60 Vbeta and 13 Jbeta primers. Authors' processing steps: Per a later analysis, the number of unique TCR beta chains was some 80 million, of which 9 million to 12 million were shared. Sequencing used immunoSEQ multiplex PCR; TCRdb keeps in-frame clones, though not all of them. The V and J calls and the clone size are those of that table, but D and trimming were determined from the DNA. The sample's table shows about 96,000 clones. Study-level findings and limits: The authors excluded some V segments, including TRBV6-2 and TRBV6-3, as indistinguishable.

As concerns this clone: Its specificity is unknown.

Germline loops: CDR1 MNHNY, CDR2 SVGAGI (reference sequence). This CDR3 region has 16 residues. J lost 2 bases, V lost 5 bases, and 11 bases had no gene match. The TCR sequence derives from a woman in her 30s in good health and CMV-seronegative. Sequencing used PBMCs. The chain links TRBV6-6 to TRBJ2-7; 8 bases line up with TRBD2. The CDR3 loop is CASSGISGMGPYEQYF. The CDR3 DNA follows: TGTGCCAGCAGTGGGATTAGCGGGATGGGGCCCTACGAGCAGTACTTC.